This T cell receptor beta chain derives from a study of cytomegalovirus exposure and HLA in healthy donors. Background on the study: Across more than 350 genotyped donors, approximately 80% landed in the Caucasian-associated ancestry cluster.

Germline V gives CDR1 SGDLS, CDR2 YYNGEE. V lost 4 bases and J lost 1; bases outside the gene matches: 2. The CDR3 extends over 15 amino acids. Researchers ran the PCR with 60 Vbeta and 13 Jbeta primers. The protocol was immunoSEQ multiplex PCR, while the TCRdb copy is restricted to in-frame clones and leaves out a portion. The sample shows about 130,000 clones, more than 60% of them seen only once. Nominally healthy donors provided the samples, though records likely missed some immune exposures. Overall study results and limits: Listed as cytomegalovirus-associated were 150 or so TCR beta chains.

In the case of this clone: Its specificity is not known.

The sequencing input was PBMCs. The clonotype was recovered from a woman in her thirties or forties in good health and CMV-seronegative. This chain uses TRBV9 with TRBJ2-2; TRBD1 matches 9 bases. In nucleotides, the CDR3 is TGTGCCAGCAGCCCGGACAGGGGGAACACCGGGGAGCTGTTTTTT. Translated: CASSPDRGNTGELFF.